This entry features one T cell receptor beta chain sequence. This specimen belongs to a study of blood T cell repertoires in COVID-19. Background on the study: From the United States, Italy and Spain came samples of acute and convalescent COVID-19. From T cells, B-cell-depleted T cells, or PBMCs came the material, which was cDNA or gDNA.

In the original processing: The assay estimated nucleated cells by amplifying reference gene primers. Assay: immunoSEQ multiplex PCR; the TCRdb copy retains only in-frame clones and omits some. V, J and clone size reflect that table, while D and trimming were determined from the DNA. The sample has hundreds of thousands of clones; approximately 86% are singletons. Seattle patients were enrolled during active infection and followed longitudinally. CDR1 is MNHEY, CDR2 SVGAGI, per germline. V shed 7 bases and J 4 bases; nucleotides not matched to a gene: 3. The CDR3 loop spans 12 amino acids. The sequencing sample was made of peripheral blood. V gene TRBV6-5 combines with J gene TRBJ1-1, with 7 positions matching TRBD1. The TCR was taken from a young woman with COVID-19, enrolled during active disease. Here the CDR3 reads CASKGGSTEAFF. The CDR3 DNA is TGTGCCAGCAAAGGGGGCTCCACTGAAGCTTTCTTT.